This TCR beta chain was identified in a study of blood T cell repertoires in COVID-19. Study information: From T cells, B-cell-depleted T cells, or PBMCs came the material, which was cDNA or gDNA.

This clone was observed a single time. Germline lookup yields CDR1 KGHSH and CDR2 LQKENI. V lost 3 bases and J 5 bases, leaving 10 bases between the germline ends. The CDR3 is 13 residues long. Methods used by the authors: Amplification with reference gene primers provided the estimates of nucleated cell counts. Clones were read by immunoSEQ multiplex PCR, and TCRdb kept only the in-frame ones, dropping some. That table furnishes V, J and clone size, whereas the DNA furnished D and trimming. Among roughly 250,000 clones listed, approximately 86% were seen once. The participants were between roughly 18 and 90 years old and came from under 25 US areas. The study counted Cohort 3 donors as recovered given two negative PCRs, clearance, or symptom resolution.

This chain links TRBV18 with TRBJ2-5; D remains ambiguous. The sample was PBMCs or T cells enriched from blood (not recorded which). This sequence originates from a woman in her fifties or sixties who had recovered from COVID-19. DNA for the CDR3: TGTGCCAGCTCACCTAGTTACGGGGAGACCCAGTACTTC. Its protein is CASSPSYGETQYF.